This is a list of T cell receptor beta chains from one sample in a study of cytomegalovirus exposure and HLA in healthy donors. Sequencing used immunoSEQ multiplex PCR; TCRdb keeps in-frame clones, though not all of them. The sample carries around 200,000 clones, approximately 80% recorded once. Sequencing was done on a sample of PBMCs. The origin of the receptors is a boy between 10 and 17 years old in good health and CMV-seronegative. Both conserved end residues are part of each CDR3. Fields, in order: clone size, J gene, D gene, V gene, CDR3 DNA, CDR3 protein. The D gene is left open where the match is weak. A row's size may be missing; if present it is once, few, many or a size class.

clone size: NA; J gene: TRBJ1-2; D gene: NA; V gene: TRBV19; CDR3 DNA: TGTGCCAGTAGTATAACGGGCGGGCTTAACTATGGCTACACCTTC; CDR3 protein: CASSITGGLNYGYTF
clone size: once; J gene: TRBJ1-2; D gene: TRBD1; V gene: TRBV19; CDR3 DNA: TGTGCCAGCACTATTGACAGGGGAGACTATGGCTACACCTTC; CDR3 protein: CASTIDRGDYGYTF
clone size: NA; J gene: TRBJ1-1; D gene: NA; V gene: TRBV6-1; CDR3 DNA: TGTGCCAGCAGTGAAGTTTATCTGGGGACAGAAGCTTTCTTT; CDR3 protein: CASSEVYLGTEAFF
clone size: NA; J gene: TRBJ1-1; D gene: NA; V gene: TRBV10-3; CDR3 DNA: TGTGCCACCCAAACCCTATTCACAGAGAACACTGAAGCTTTCTTT; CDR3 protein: CATQTLFTENTEAFF
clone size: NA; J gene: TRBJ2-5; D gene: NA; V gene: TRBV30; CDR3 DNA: TGTGCCTGGAGTCGGCGGAGGGAAGAGACCCAGTACTTC; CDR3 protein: CAWSRRREETQYF
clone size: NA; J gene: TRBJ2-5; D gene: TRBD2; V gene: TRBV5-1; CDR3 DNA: TGCGCCAGCAAGCCCCCCGGGGGGAGGACAGAGACCCAGTACTTC; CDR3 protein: CASKPPGGRTETQYF
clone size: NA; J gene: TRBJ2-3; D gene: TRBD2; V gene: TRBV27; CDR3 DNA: TGTGCCAGCAGTTTGCTCGGGTCTAGCGGGACCGCAGTATTAAGGGATACGCAGTATTTT; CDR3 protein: CASSLLGSSGTAVLRDTQYF
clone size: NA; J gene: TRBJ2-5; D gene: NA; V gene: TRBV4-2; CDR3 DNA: TGTGCCAGCAGCCAAGAGGAGGAAGAGACCCAGTACTTC; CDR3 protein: CASSQEEEETQYF
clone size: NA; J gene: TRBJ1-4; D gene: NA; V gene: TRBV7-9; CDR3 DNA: TGTTCCAGCAGTTACGGGCAGCTCAAAGGAGGGAGTGAAAAACTGTTTTTT; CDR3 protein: CSSSYGQLKGGSEKLFF
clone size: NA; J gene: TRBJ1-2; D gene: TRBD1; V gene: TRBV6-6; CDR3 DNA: TGTGCCAACTCTGACAGGGGACCTAACTATGGCTACACCTTC; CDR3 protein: CANSDRGPNYGYTF
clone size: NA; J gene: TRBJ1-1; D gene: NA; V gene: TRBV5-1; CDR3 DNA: TGCGCCAGCAGCTTGGAGGTCGGCGGAACTGAAGCTTTCTTT; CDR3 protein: CASSLEVGGTEAFF
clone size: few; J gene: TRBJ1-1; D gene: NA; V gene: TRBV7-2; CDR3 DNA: TGTGCCAGCAGCCTAGACAGGAACACTGAAGCTTTCTTT; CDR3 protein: CASSLDRNTEAFF
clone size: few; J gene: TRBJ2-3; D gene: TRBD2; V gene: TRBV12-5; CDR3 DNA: TGTGCTAGTGGTTTCACACTAGCGGGGGTCACAGATACGCAGTATTTT; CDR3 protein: CASGFTLAGVTDTQYF
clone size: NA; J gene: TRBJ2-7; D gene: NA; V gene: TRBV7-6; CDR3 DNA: TGTGCCAGCAGCTTAGTTCAGGGGAGCTCCTACGAGCAGTACTTC; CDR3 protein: CASSLVQGSSYEQYF
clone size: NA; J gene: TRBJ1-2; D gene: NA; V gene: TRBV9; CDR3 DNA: TGTGCCAGCAGCGCTGGACAGCGAAACTATGGCTACACCTTC; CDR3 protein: CASSAGQRNYGYTF
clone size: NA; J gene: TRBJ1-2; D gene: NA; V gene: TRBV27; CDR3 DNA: TGTGCCAGCAGTGCCTTCAGGGTCCCTTCTAGTGGCTACACCTTC; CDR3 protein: CASSAFRVPSSGYTF
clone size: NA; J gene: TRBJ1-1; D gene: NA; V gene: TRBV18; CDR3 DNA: TGTGCCAGCTCACAACAGCCCGCTAACACTGAAGCTTTCTTT; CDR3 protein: CASSQQPANTEAFF
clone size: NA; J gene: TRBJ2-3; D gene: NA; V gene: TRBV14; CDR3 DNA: TGTGCCAGCAGCCAAGAACACCGAACCACAGATACGCAGTATTTT; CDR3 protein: CASSQEHRTTDTQYF
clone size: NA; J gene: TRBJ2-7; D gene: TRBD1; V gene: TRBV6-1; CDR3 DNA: TGTGCCAGCAGTGGATGGGACAGGTCCTACGAGCAGTACTTC; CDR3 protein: CASSGWDRSYEQYF
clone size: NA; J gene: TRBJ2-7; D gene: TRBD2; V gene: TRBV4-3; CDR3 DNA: TGCGCCAGCAGAACTACTATAATAGCGGGAGTAGGTTACGAGCAGTACTTC; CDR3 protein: CASRTTIIAGVGYEQYF
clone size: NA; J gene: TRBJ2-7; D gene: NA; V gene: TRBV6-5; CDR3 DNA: TGTGCCAGCAGCGTTAGCGGCACCTACGAGCAGTACTTC; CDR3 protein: CASSVSGTYEQYF
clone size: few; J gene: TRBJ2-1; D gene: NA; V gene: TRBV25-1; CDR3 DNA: TGTGCCAGCAGTGACAGGGGTCCATACAATGAGCAGTTCTTC; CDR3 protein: CASSDRGPYNEQFF
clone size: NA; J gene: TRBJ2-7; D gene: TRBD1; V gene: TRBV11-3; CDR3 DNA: TGTGCCAGCAGCTACGGGGGGACAGGGGAAAGGGACGAGCAGTACTTC; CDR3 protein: CASSYGGTGERDEQYF
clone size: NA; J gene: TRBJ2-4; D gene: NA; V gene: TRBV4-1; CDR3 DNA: TGCGCCAGCAGCCAGATGGGACAAGGGGTAAACATTCAGTACTTC; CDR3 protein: CASSQMGQGVNIQYF
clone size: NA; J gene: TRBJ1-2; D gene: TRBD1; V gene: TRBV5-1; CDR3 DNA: TGCGCCAGCAGCTTGGAGATTCGGGGACAGGGAAGTGATGGCTACACCTTC; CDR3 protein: CASSLEIRGQGSDGYTF
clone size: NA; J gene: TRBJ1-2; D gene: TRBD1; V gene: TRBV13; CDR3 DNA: TGTGCCAGCAGCCCGACAGGGATGGGCGGCTACACCTTC; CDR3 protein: CASSPTGMGGYTF
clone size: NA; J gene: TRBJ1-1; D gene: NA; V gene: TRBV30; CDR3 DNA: TGTGCCTGGAGTGATACAGAGGGTTTCTATATGAACACTGAAGCTTTCTTT; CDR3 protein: CAWSDTEGFYMNTEAFF
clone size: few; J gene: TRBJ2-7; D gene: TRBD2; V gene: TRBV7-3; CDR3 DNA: TGTGCCAGCAGCCATACGGCGGGGGGAGACGAGCAGTACTTC; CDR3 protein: CASSHTAGGDEQYF
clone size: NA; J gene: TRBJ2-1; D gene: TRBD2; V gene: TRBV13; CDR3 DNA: TGTGCCAGCAGCTTAGGACTAGCGGGAGGGCCCGGCAATGAGCAGTTCTTC; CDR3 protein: CASSLGLAGGPGNEQFF
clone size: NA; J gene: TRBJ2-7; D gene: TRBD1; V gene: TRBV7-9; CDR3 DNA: TGTGCCAGCAGCTTAGGGGACAGGAGCTCCTACGAGCAGTACTTC; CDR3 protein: CASSLGDRSSYEQYF
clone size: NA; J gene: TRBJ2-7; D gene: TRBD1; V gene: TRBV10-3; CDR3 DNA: TGTGCCACCGTTATAGGACAGGAAGATTCCTACGAGCAGTACTTC; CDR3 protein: CATVIGQEDSYEQYF
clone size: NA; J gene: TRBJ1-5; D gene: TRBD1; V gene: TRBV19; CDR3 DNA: TGTGCCAGTAGTCCGGGACAGGGAATAGTTCAGCCCCAGCATTTT; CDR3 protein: CASSPGQGIVQPQHF
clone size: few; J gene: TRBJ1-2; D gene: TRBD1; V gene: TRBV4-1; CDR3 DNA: TGCGCCAGCAGCCAAGAGAGCCTCCGGGACAGGGCGTTTCCTAACTATGGCTACACCTTC; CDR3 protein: CASSQESLRDRAFPNYGYTF
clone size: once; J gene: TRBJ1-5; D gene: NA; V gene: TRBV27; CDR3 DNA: TGTGCCAGCAGTTTGGAAGGGGAAAGCAATCAGCCCCAGCATTTT; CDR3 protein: CASSLEGESNQPQHF
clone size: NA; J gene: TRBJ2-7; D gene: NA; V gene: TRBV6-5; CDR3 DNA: TGTGCCAGCAGGATCGACAGGCACTACGAGCAGTACTTC; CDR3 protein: CASRIDRHYEQYF
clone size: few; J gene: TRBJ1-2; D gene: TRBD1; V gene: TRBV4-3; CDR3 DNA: TGCGCCAGCAGCCCCGGGACAGGGAGCCCCTATGGCTACACCTTC; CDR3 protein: CASSPGTGSPYGYTF
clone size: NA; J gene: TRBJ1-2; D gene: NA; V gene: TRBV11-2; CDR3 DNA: TGTGCCAGCAGCTTAGTTCCGAGGCCAGGGGATGGCTACACCTTC; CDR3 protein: CASSLVPRPGDGYTF
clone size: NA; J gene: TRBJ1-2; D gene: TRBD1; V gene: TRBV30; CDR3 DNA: TGTGCCTGGGACGGGCGGGACAGGGGCGACTATGGCTACACCTTC; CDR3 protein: CAWDGRDRGDYGYTF
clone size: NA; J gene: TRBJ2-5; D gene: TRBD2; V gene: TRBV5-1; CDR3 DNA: TGCGCCAGCAGCTGGGGTAAGACTAGCTTAATGGAGACCCAGTACTTC; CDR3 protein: CASSWGKTSLMETQYF
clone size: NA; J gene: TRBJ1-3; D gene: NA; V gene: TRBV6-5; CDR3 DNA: TGTGCCAGCGGACAGCTCTCTGGAAACACCATATATTTT; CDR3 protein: CASGQLSGNTIYF
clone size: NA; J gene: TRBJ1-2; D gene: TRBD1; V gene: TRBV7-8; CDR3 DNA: TGTGCCAGCAGCCCCGCCTCGGGACAGGGCATCGGTGGCTACACCTTC; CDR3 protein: CASSPASGQGIGGYTF
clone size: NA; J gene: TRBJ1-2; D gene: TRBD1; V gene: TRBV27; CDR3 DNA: TGTGCCAGCAGTTTATGGTTCAGGGGGCACGGGGATGGCTACACCTTC; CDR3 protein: CASSLWFRGHGDGYTF
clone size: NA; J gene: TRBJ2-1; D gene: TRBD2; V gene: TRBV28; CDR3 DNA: TGTGCCAGCAGTTTATGGTCACTAGCGGGAGAAGAGCAGTTCTTC; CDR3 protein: CASSLWSLAGEEQFF
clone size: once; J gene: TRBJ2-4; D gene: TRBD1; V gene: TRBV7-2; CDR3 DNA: TGTGCCAGCAGCTCGGGACAGGGGGCCAAAAACATTCAGTACTTC; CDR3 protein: CASSSGQGAKNIQYF
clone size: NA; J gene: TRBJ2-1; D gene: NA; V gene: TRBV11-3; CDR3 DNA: TGTGCCAGCAGCTCCTCGACAGGACGGCGGAAGAATGAGCAGTTCTTC; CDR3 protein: CASSSSTGRRKNEQFF
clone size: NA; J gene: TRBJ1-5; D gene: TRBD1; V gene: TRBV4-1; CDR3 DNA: TGCGCCAGCAGCCATGGGACAGGGGGCATTAGCAATCAGCCCCAGCATTTT; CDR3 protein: CASSHGTGGISNQPQHF
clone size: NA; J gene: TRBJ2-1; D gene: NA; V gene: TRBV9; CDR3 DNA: TGTGCCAGCAGCGCCGGGGGGCTCGATGAGCAGTTCTTC; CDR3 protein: CASSAGGLDEQFF
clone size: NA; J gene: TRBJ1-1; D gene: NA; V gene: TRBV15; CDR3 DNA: TGTGCCACCAGCAGAGGGTCTCATGTCGGGACTGAAGCTTTCTTT; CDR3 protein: CATSRGSHVGTEAFF
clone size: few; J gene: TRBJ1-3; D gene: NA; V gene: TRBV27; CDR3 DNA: TGTGCCAGCAGATTACTAGGGGACTCTGGAAACACCATATATTTT; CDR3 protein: CASRLLGDSGNTIYF
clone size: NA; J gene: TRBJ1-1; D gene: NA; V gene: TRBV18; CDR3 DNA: TGTGCCAGCTCATCGTTTACAGTGAACACTGAAGCTTTCTTT; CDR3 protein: CASSSFTVNTEAFF
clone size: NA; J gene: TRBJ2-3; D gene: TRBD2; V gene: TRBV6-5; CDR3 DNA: TGTGCCAGCAGTCGGACTAGCGGAACAGATACGCAGTATTTT; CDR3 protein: CASSRTSGTDTQYF
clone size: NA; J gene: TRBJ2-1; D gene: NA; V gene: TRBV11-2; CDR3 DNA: TGTGCCAGCAGCTTAGATCGGGAGTCCAATGAGCAGTTCTTC; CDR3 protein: CASSLDRESNEQFF
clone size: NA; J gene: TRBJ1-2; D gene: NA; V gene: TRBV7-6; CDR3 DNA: TGTGCCAGCAGCTCCCGTCAGGGGTTGGTCTATGGCTACACCTTC; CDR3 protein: CASSSRQGLVYGYTF
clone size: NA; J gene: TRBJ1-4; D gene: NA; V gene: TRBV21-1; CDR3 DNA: NA; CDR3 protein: CASSKEVGQGNEKLFF
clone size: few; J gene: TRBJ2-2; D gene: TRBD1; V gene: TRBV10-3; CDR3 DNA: TGTGCCATCTCCCTATCGGACAGGGACGGAGGGTTCACCGGGGAGCTGTTTTTT; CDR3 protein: CAISLSDRDGGFTGELFF
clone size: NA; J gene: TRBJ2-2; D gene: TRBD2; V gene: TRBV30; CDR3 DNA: TGTGCCAGACAAGGACTAGCGGGAGCGAACACCGGGGAGCTGTTTTTT; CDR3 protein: CARQGLAGANTGELFF
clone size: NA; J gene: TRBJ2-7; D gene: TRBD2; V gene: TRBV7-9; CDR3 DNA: TGTGCCAGCACCCTAGCGGGCCTCTCCTACGAGCAGTACTTC; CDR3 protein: CASTLAGLSYEQYF
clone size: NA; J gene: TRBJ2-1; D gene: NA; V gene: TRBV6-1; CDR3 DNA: TGTGCCAGCAGTGTAAGCGGGCGATACAATGAGCAGTTCTTC; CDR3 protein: CASSVSGRYNEQFF
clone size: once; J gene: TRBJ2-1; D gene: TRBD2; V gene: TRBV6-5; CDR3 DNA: TGTGCCAGCAGTTACTCGACTAGCGGGAGTAGGAGTGAGCAGTTCTTC; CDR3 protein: CASSYSTSGSRSEQFF